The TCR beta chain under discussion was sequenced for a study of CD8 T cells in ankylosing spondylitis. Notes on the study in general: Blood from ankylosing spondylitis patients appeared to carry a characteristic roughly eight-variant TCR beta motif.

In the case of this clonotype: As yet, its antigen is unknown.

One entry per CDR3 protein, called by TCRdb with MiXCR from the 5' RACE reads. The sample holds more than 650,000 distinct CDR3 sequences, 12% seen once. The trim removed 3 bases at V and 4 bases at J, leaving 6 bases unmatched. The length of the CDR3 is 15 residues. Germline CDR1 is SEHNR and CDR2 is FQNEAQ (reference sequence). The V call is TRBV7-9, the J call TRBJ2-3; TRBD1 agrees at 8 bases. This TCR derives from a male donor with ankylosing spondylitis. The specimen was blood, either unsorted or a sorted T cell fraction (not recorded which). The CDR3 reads CASSLDRDSPDTQYF. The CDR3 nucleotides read TGTGCCAGCAGCTTGGACAGGGACTCCCCAGATACGCAGTATTTT. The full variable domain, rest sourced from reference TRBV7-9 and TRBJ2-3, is DTGVSQNPRHKITKRGQNVTFRCDPISEHNRLYWYRQTLGQGPEFLTYFQNEAQLEKSRLLSDRFSAERPKGSFSTLEIQRTEQGDSAMYLCASSLDRDSPDTQYFGPGTRLTVL.